These 27 T cell receptor beta chains originate from one sample sequenced in a study of cytomegalovirus exposure and HLA in healthy donors. Some clones are missing from TCRdb's copy, which holds only in-frame ones; the method was immunoSEQ multiplex PCR. In the table there are 100,000 to 150,000 clones, more than 70% of which are singletons. Sample: PBMCs. These TCRs come from a man aged 25-40 years in good health and CMV-seronegative.

The chain links TRBV5-1 to TRBJ2-3; the match to TRBD2 covers 11 bases. From germline, CDR1 is SGHRS and CDR2 YFSETQ. V was pared by 6 bases and J by 0 bases, with 18 bases of the junction left unmatched. This CDR3 contains 20 residues. In DNA form, the CDR3 reads TGCGCCAGCAAAGCGGAGACTAGCGGGGACCACCCGGCTAGCACAGATACGCAGTATTTT. It specifies CASKAETSGDHPASTDTQYF.

This chain links TRBV5-1 with TRBJ1-3, with TRBD1 matching 7 bases. CDR1 is SGHRS and CDR2 is YFSETQ in the germline V gene. This CDR3 region has 15 residues. The trim removed 4 bases at V and 0 bases at J, leaving 4 bases unmatched. The CDR3 loop is CASSTGQNSGNTIYF. The CDR3 DNA follows: TGCGCCAGCAGCACGGGACAGAACTCTGGAAACACCATATATTTT.

The J gene is TRBJ2-2, the V gene TRBV10-1; possibly TRBD1 for D (7 bases). The CDR3 length is 16 residues. V lost 0 bases, J lost 4 bases, and 12 bases lay in between. Germline V gene data show CDR1 as WNHNN and CDR2 as SYGVQD (reference sequence). CDR3 sequence reads: CASSESGQGGTGELFF. DNA for the CDR3: TGCGCCAGCAGTGAGTCTGGGCAGGGGGGCACCGGGGAGCTGTTTTTT.

The chain carries TRBV6-1 and TRBJ2-7, with D possibly being TRBD1 (6 bases). CDR3 length: 16 residues. Germline V gene data show CDR1 as MNHNS and CDR2 as SASEGT. Trimming shortened V by 2 bases and J by 2 bases, and 16 bases separated the two germline ends. DNA for the CDR3: TGTGCCAGCAGTGAATTAGGGACATTGATTACCTACGAGCAGTACTTC. As protein: CASSELGTLITYEQYF.

The rearrangement links TRBV7-2 to TRBJ1-3; D gene unclear. Germline lookup yields CDR1 SGHTA and CDR2 FQGNSA. CDR3 size: 13 residues. V lost 2 bases and J lost 4, with 6 bases in between. The DNA for the CDR3 is TGTGCCAGCAGCTTAACTTGGGGAAACACCATATATTTT. Translation: CASSLTWGNTIYF.

The genes are TRBV18 and TRBJ1-3; possibly TRBD1 for D (6 bases). The V end lost 3 bases, the J end lost 0 bases, and 12 bases lay between the germline ends. Per the germline V gene, CDR1 is KGHSH and CDR2 is LQKENI. The length of the CDR3 is 16 residues. CDR3: CASSPLQGDSGNTIYF. Written as DNA, the CDR3 is TGTGCCAGCTCACCCCTACAGGGAGACTCTGGAAACACCATATATTTT.

The V and J genes are TRBV6-5 and TRBJ1-2; D perhaps matches TRBD1 (5 bases). The CDR3 is 15 residues long. The germline CDR1 and CDR2 sequences are MNHEY and SVGAGI. The V and J ends lost 6 bases and 4 bases respectively, with 18 bases between them. The DNA of the CDR3 is TGTGCCAGCAGGGATCCGCGGGGGTCGGGCTATGGCTACACCTTC. It yields the protein CASRDPRGSGYGYTF.

The rearrangement joins TRBV12-5 to TRBJ1-2, with D possibly matching TRBD1 (5 bases). V was clipped by 6 bases and J by 4 bases, with 18 bases between them. The CDR3 contains 15 residues. CDR1 LGHNT and CDR2 FRNRAP come from the germline V gene. This CDR3 is CASGPPLDSFYGYTF. In nucleotides, the CDR3 is TGTGCTAGTGGCCCTCCCCTCGACAGCTTCTATGGCTACACCTTC.

This chain joins TRBV6-5 and TRBJ1-1, with TRBD1 as a possible D gene (5 bases). CDR1 and CDR2 (germline): MNHEY, SVGAGI. The CDR3 contains 14 residues. Trimming cost V 7 bases and J 3 bases, with 15 bases left between them. CDR3 bases: TGTGCCAGCACCAGGGTAGGCGTGTACACTGAAGCTTTCTTT. It yields the protein CASTRVGVYTEAFF.

The chain links TRBV7-2 to TRBJ2-5; 8 positions match TRBD2. CDR1 and CDR2 from the germline V gene are SGHTA and FQGNSA. The ends lost 2 bases at V and 5 bases at J; junction bases unmatched: 10. This CDR3 has 16 residues. The CDR3 coding sequence is TGTGCCAGCAGCTTAATTCGTAGCGGGATCTCCGAGACCCAGTACTTC. This codes for CASSLIRSGISETQYF.

This clone was seen only once. The V and J genes are TRBV5-1 and TRBJ2-5; 7 bases agree with TRBD2. V lost 4 bases to trimming and J lost 3 bases; unmatched junction nucleotides: 12. The CDR3 extends over 16 amino acids. Germline V lookup: CDR1 SGHRS, CDR2 YFSETQ. This CDR3 is CASSHGAGEGKETQYF. In DNA form, the CDR3 reads TGCGCCAGCAGCCACGGGGCGGGAGAAGGGAAAGAGACCCAGTACTTC.

The chain links TRBV6-5 to TRBJ1-1; D is ambiguous. V lost 6 bases, J lost 0 bases, and 11 bases lay in between. This CDR3 region has 14 residues. Germline CDR1 is MNHEY and CDR2 is SVGAGI. In DNA form, the CDR3 reads TGTGCCAGCAGAACCCGTCAGTTGAACACTGAAGCTTTCTTT. It encodes CASRTRQLNTEAFF.

The V gene is TRBV5-6, the J gene TRBJ1-3; 7 bases agree with TRBD1. This CDR3 is 16 amino acids long. The J segment lost 2 bases and the V segment lost 2 bases, leaving 7 bases of the junction unmatched. Germline CDR1 reads SGHDT; CDR2 reads YYEEEE. Written as DNA, the CDR3 is TGTGCCAGCAGCTTCGACAGGGTGGTCGCTGGAAACACCATATATTTT. Translating gives CASSFDRVVAGNTIYF.

CDR3 loop: CASSSTSGREETQYF. CDR3 bases: TGCGCCAGCAGTTCGACTAGCGGGAGAGAGGAGACCCAGTACTTC. The genes are TRBV5-1 and TRBJ2-5, with 12 bases that match TRBD2. With V trimmed by 5 bases and J by 5 bases, 7 bases remained unmatched. This CDR3 has 15 residues. CDR1 and CDR2 from the germline V gene are SGHRS and YFSETQ.

The chain has TRBV29-1 and TRBJ2-1; 8 bases map to TRBD2. There are 14 residues in the CDR3. Looked up from germline, CDR1 is SQVTM and CDR2 is ANQGSEA. V dropped 4 bases and J dropped 0; count of bases not matched to a gene: 2. The CDR3 protein is CSVGSGNSYNEQFF. The CDR3 nucleotides read TGCAGCGTTGGTAGCGGGAACTCCTACAATGAGCAGTTCTTC.

The chain is built from TRBV7-3 and TRBJ2-5; tentative D call: TRBD1 (6 bases). The germline V and J ends were trimmed by 1 base and 6 bases, with 9 bases remaining between them. Per germline, CDR1 SGHTA and CDR2 FQGTGA. The CDR3 sequence is 13 residues long. The CDR3 coding sequence is TGTGCCAGCAGCTTAAGGGGGCAGAAGACCCAGTACTTC. Its protein product is CASSLRGQKTQYF.

The gene calls are TRBV11-2 and TRBJ1-2; D unresolved. V lost 2 bases to trimming and J lost 3 bases, with 4 bases between them. The CDR3 runs 12 residues. Germline values: CDR1 SGHAT, CDR2 FQNNGV. The CDR3 sequence is CASSLIDYGYTF. CDR3 sequence (DNA): TGTGCCAGCAGCTTAATCGACTATGGCTACACCTTC.

This clone occurred a few times. This chain uses TRBV12-5 with TRBJ2-5, with TRBD2 identical over 12 bases. CDR3 length equals 19 residues. Per the germline V gene, CDR1 is LGHNT and CDR2 is FRNRAP. The V and J ends lost 0 bases and 5 bases, in that order; junction bases with no gene match: 13. In DNA form, the CDR3 reads TGTGCTAGTGGTTTGGTAATCTCTAGCGGGAGGGCCCAGGTGGAGACCCAGTACTTC. Residues: CASGLVISSGRAQVETQYF.

J is TRBJ2-1 and V is TRBV9, with 7 bases matching TRBD2. V gave up 0 bases and J gave up 4 bases; unmatched junction bases: 4. This CDR3 comprises 15 residues. CDR1 is SGDLS and CDR2 is YYNGEE in the germline V gene. The CDR3 protein is CASSVGREGYNEQFF. The CDR3 bases are TGTGCCAGCAGCGTAGGGAGGGAGGGATACAATGAGCAGTTCTTC. Combining the CDR3 with reference TRBV9 and TRBJ2-1 gives the whole variable domain DSGVTQTPKHLITATGQRVTLRCSPRSGDLSVYWYQQSLDQGLQFLIQYYNGEERAKGNILERFSAQQFPDLHSELNLSSLELGDSALYFCASSVGREGYNEQFFGPGTRLTVL.

The chain is built from TRBV12-5 and TRBJ1-1, with D unclear. The CDR3 is 16 amino acids. Trimming pared 3 bases from V and 4 bases from J, leaving 18 bases between. The germline V gene encodes CDR1 LGHNT and CDR2 FRNRAP. The CDR3 protein is CASGFPPPGRSTEAFF. The CDR3 DNA is TGTGCTAGTGGTTTCCCTCCGCCCGGTCGGAGCACTGAAGCTTTCTTT.

The genes are TRBV15 and TRBJ2-1; 7 bases map to TRBD2. The germline CDR1 and CDR2 sequences are LNHNV and YYDKDF (reference sequence). This CDR3 has 16 amino acids. V gave up 5 bases and J gave up 4 bases; unmatched junction bases: 11. The CDR3 DNA is TGTGCCACCAGCGGGGGGAGGGGCGGGCCGTACAATGAGCAGTTCTTC. Protein product: CATSGGRGGPYNEQFF.

The chain joins TRBV6-5 to TRBJ1-1, with D possibly TRBD1 on 5 matching bases. Trimming shortened V by 0 bases and J by 6 bases, and 14 bases separated the two germline ends. The germline gives CDR1 MNHEY, CDR2 SVGAGI. The CDR3 runs to 15 residues. The CDR3: CASSYSTAGQPEAFF. As DNA, the CDR3 is TGTGCCAGCAGTTACTCGACGGCAGGGCAACCTGAAGCTTTCTTT.

The rearrangement joins TRBV15 to TRBJ1-2; D gene ambiguous. Trimming stripped 4 bases from V and 5 bases from J, with 11 bases between. Germline CDR1 reads LNHNV; CDR2 reads YYDKDF (reference sequence). The CDR3 spans 13 residues. The CDR3 DNA sequence: TGTGCCACCAGCACCATAGAAGCGTATGGCTACACCTTC. Its protein is CATSTIEAYGYTF.

This chain joins TRBV5-1 and TRBJ2-7; 12 bases map to TRBD2. Germline V gene lookup returns CDR1 SGHRS and CDR2 YFSETQ. This CDR3 region has 17 residues. J lost 4 bases, V lost 4 bases, and 12 bases had no gene match. The CDR3 region has the DNA TGCGCCAGCAGCCCCATCACTAGCGGGAGGACCAGTTACGAGCAGTACTTC. Translating gives CASSPITSGRTSYEQYF.

This rearrangement joins TRBV25-1 to TRBJ1-1; a weak D match, TRBD1 (6 bases). The CDR3 consists of 14 residues. CDR1 and CDR2 from the germline V gene are MGHDK and SYGVNS. Trimming pared 4 bases from V and 0 bases from J, leaving 9 bases between. CDR3 in DNA: TGTGCCAGCAGTGCGGACAGTCTGAACACTGAAGCTTTCTTT. Its translation: CASSADSLNTEAFF.

CDR3 region: CASSLPPQNTGELFF. As DNA, the CDR3 is TGTGCCAGCAGCTTGCCCCCCCAGAACACCGGGGAGCTGTTTTTT. This chain links TRBV5-6 with TRBJ2-2, with unresolved D. V was clipped by 1 base and J by 1 base, with 8 bases between them. This CDR3 has 15 amino acids. Germline V gives CDR1 SGHDT, CDR2 YYEEEE.

This sequence joins TRBV7-9 and TRBJ1-3; TRBD1 agrees at 8 bases. This CDR3 has 17 residues. V lost 5 bases, J lost 0 bases, and 9 bases stayed unmatched. Germline CDR1 SEHNR, CDR2 FQNEAQ (reference sequence). The CDR3 nucleotides are TGTGCCAGCAGCCCTAGGGGACAGGATCTCTCTGGAAACACCATATATTTT. It is translated as CASSPRGQDLSGNTIYF.